The source of this T cell receptor beta chain is a study of T cells in Graves' hyperthyroidism and ophthalmopathy. This CDR3 has 15 amino acids. Trimming at V came to 10 bases and at J to 0 bases, leaving 7 bases not matched to a gene. Germline loops: CDR1 LNHDA, CDR2 SQIVND (reference sequence). RNA transcripts provided the source from which TCR beta CDR3 regions were amplified. With the HTBI primer set, the TCR CDR3 went through a first round of RT-PCR. TCRdb fed the multiplex PCR reads into MiXCR, producing one record per CDR3 protein. The data show about 270,000 distinct CDR3 sequences, with about 20% seen just once and 64% held by the top ten. Uncontrolled infection, other autoimmune disease, pregnancy or lactation disqualified patients from enrolment. Clinical symptoms, serum thyroxine and TRAb, thyroid ultrasound and orbital computed tomography were used for the diagnoses.

The rearrangement uses TRBV19 and TRBJ1-5; TRBD1 agrees at 9 bases. The TCR sequence derives from a man in his thirties or forties with Graves' ophthalmopathy. The specimen was blood. The CDR3 here is CATARTGDSNQPQHF. The CDR3 nucleotides are TGTGCCACAGCACGGACAGGGGATAGCAATCAGCCCCAGCATTTT.